This T cell receptor (beta chain) comes out of a study of shared clonotypes between healthy human individuals. Study details: Each donor contributed plates that comprised three CD4 naive, three CD4 memory, two CD8 naive and one CD8 memory.

Points from the study as a whole: It was anticipated that sequencing depth would influence how many clonotypes donors shared.

In the case of this clone: The antigen remains undetermined.

As defined, naive CD8 cells were CD45RO-negative and positively selected for CCR7, with terminally differentiated effector memory CD45RA+ cells excluded. Libraries were prepared by immunoSEQ multiplex PCR; TCRdb keeps only in-frame clonotypes and omits some of them. This table holds around 1,900,000 clones, around 93% found once. Germline V CDR1 and CDR2: SNHLY, FYNNEI. This CDR3 is built from 15 residues. Trimming took off 4 bases at V and 3 bases at J, with 13 bases between the two ends. The TCR was taken from a young man in good health. Some clones in this sample may be carry-over from other donors' samples. Sequencing used naive CD8+ T cells from PBMCs. The chain recombines TRBV2 with TRBJ1-3; D possibly corresponds to TRBD1 (5 bases). The CDR3 nucleotides are TGTGCCAGCAGTGCCCCGGATCAGGGTGGAAACACCATATATTTT. Its protein is CASSAPDQGGNTIYF.